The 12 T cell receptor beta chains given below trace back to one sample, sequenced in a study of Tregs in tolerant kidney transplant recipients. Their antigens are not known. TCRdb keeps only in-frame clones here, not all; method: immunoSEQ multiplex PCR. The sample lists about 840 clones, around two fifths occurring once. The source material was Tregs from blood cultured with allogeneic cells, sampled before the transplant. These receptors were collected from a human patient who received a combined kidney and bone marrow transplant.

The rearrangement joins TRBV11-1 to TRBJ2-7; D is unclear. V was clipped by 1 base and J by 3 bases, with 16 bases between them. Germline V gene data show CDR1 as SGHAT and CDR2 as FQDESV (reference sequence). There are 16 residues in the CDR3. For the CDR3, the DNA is TGTGCCAGCAGCTTAGTGAGAGGTGCTCTAATCTACGAGCAGTACTTC. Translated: CASSLVRGALIYEQYF.

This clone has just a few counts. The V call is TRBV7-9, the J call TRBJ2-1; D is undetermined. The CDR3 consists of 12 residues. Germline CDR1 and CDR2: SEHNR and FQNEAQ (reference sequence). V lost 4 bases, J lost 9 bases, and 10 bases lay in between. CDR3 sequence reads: CASSSRRVEQFF. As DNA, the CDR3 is TGTGCCAGCAGCTCGCGACGTGTTGAGCAGTTCTTC. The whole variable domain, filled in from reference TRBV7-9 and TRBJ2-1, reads DTGVSQNPRHKITKRGQNVTFRCDPISEHNRLYWYRQTLGQGPEFLTYFQNEAQLEKSRLLSDRFSAERPKGSFSTLEIQRTEQGDSAMYLCASSSRRVEQFFGPGTRLTVL.

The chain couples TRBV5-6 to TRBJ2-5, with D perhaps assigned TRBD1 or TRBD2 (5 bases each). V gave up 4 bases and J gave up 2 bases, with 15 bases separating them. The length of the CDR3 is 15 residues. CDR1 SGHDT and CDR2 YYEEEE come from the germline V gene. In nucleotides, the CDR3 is TGTGCCAGCAGCCCGGCATGGGGGACGCAAGAGACCCAGTACTTC. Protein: CASSPAWGTQETQYF.

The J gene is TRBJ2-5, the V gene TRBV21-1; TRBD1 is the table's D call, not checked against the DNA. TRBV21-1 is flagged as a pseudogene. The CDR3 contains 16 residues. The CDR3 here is CASSKSGRGFGETQYF. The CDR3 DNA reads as TGTGCCAGCAGCAAAAGCGGCAGGGGTTTTGGGGAGACCCAGTACTTC.

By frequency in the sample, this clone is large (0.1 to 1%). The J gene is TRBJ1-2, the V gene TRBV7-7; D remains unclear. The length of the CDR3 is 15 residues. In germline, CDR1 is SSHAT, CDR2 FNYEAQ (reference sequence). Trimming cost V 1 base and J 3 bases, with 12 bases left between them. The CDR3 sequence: CASSLDRGEYYGYTF. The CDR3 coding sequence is TGTGCCAGCAGCTTAGACCGTGGGGAGTACTATGGCTACACCTTC.

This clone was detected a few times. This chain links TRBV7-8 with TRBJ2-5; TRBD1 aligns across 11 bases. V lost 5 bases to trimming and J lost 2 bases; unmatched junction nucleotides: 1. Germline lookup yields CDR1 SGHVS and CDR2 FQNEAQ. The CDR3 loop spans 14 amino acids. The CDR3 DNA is TGTGCCAGCAGCCGGGACAGGGGGCAAGAGACCCAGTACTTC. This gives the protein CASSRDRGQETQYF.

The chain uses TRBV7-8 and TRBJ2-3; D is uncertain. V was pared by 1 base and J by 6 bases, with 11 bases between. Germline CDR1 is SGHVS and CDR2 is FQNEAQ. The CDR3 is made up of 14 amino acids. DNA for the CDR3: TGTGCCAGCAGCTTAGATTACGGCATGGATACGCAGTATTTT. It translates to CASSLDYGMDTQYF.

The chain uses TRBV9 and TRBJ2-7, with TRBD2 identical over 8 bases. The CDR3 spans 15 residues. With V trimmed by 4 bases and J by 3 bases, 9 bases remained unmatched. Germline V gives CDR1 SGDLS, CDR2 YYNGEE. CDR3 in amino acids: CASSTGGAYGYEQYF. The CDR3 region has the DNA TGTGCCAGCAGCACCGGGGGGGCCTACGGCTACGAGCAGTACTTC.

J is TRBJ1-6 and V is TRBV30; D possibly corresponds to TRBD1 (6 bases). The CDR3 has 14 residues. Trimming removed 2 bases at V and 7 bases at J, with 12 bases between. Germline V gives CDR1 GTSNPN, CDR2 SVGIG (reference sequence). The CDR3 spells CAWSTGQTNSPLHF. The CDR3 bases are TGTGCCTGGAGTACGGGACAAACAAATTCACCCCTCCACTTT.

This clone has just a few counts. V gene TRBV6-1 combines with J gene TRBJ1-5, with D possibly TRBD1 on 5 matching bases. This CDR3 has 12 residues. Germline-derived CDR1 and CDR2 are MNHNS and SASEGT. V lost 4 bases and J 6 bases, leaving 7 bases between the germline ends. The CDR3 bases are TGTGCCAGCAGTGGGGGCCTTCAGCCCCAGCATTTT. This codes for CASSGGLQPQHF.

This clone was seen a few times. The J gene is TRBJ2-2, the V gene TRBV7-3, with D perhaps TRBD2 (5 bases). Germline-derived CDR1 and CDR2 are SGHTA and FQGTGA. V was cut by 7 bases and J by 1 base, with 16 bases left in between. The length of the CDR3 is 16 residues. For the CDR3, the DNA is TGTGCCAGCAACAAGTATCGGGATGGGAACACCGGGGAGCTGTTTTTT. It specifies CASNKYRDGNTGELFF.

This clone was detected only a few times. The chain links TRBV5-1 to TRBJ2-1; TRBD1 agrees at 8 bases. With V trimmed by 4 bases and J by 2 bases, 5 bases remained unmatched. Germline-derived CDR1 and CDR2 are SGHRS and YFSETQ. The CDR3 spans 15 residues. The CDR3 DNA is TGCGCCAGCAGCCTTGGACAGGGACCCTACAATGAGCAGTTCTTC. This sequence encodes CASSLGQGPYNEQFF.